What follows describes a single T cell receptor (beta chain). The data were produced by immunoSEQ multiplex PCR, yet TCRdb's version contains in-frame clones alone and is incomplete. The data show approximately 660,000 clones, approximately 90% seen once. The data were obtained in a study of shared T cell receptors in the human thymus. The CDR3 spans 13 residues. V was shortened by 6 bases and J by 4 bases, with 14 bases between the two germline ends. Germline values: CDR1 SQVTM, CDR2 ANQGSEA. The same specimen was also included in a second study, on human thymus T cells. As that study records: The donor group consisted of healthy Finnish infants who were having corrective surgery for congenital heart defects. The thymus was resected at corrective cardiac surgery. An apparent bias in V and J gene usage was seen in thymic and blood repertoires. As related research reported, thymic repertoires overlapped highly among unrelated individuals.

This sequence was found in a boy under three years old with a congenital heart defect. The sequencing sample was made of thymocytes. The chain combines TRBV29-1 with TRBJ2-3; tentative D call: TRBD2 (5 bases). Here the CDR3 DNA reads TGCAGCGTCCTAGCTGTCAACTCAGATACGCAGTATTTT. It specifies CSVLAVNSDTQYF.